A selection of T cell receptor beta chains follows, all from one sample in a study of shared clonotypes between healthy human individuals. Repertoires were generated with immunoSEQ multiplex PCR, while TCRdb's copy carries only in-frame clones and drops some. The profile shows about 710,000 clones, 72% of them singletons. Sample: memory CD4+ T cells sorted from blood. The receptors stem from a woman aged 25 to 45 in good health. The CDR3 runs from the conserved cysteine through the conserved F or W. The order of the fields is D gene, J gene, V gene, CDR3 protein. D genes are given only for firm matches.

>-|TRBJ2-7|TRBV28
CASSSGTGFYYEQYF
>TRBD2|TRBJ2-4|TRBV9
CASSVDALAGGGTKNIQYF
>-|TRBJ2-7|TRBV13
CASSPIGRGRYEQYF
>TRBD1|TRBJ2-1|TRBV7-3
CASSPGDTGGNEQFF
>-|TRBJ2-5|TRBV9
CASSDLGLQTQYF
>TRBD1|TRBJ1-4|TRBV5-1
CASSPGGGKGEKLFF
>TRBD1|TRBJ2-5|TRBV2
CATKGQLQETQYF
>-|TRBJ1-5|TRBV6-1
CASSGKRAGDQPQHF
>TRBD2|TRBJ2-7|TRBV28
CASSLNLFSLAANHEQYF
>-|TRBJ2-5|TRBV27
CASRPIGFVTQYF
>-|TRBJ2-7|TRBV7-9
CASSLRDGWDEQYF
>-|TRBJ2-1|TRBV27
CASSPQRDTSIYNEQFF
>-|TRBJ2-7|TRBV10-3
CAISNKKEQYF
>TRBD1|TRBJ2-7|TRBV28
CASRRTGVETYEQYF
>TRBD2|TRBJ2-7|TRBV28
CASRAPSGSAEQYF
>-|TRBJ1-1|TRBV18
CASSPPDSMNTEAFF
>-|TRBJ2-7|TRBV10-2
CASSRETYEQYF
>-|TRBJ2-1|TRBV23-1
CASSRSRVQQFF
>TRBD1|TRBJ2-3|TRBV7-7
CASSQTGQTDTQYF
>-|TRBJ1-4|TRBV25-1
CASSGGAREKLFF
>-|TRBJ2-5|TRBV28
CASSMADGRVGETQYF
>TRBD2|TRBJ2-1|TRBV7-9
CASSDMGLAGHNEQFF
>-|TRBJ1-3|TRBV4-1
CASSQRGHNILSGNTIYF
>-|TRBJ2-4|TRBV27
CASKWAGTADIQYF
>TRBD2|TRBJ2-3|TRBV2
CASSKLAGGADTQYF
>-|TRBJ1-2|TRBV27
CASSLRGSGYTF
>-|TRBJ2-6|TRBV10-2
CASRSSGAGANVLTF
>TRBD1|TRBJ1-1|TRBV9
CASSPRQGAVDTEAFF
>TRBD1|TRBJ2-7|TRBV11-2
CASSSRGQGQYF
>TRBD2|TRBJ2-1|TRBV29-1
CSGHKTSGGEQFF
>-|TRBJ2-7|TRBV5-1
CASSLGGADWYEQYF
>-|TRBJ1-3|TRBV5-1
CASSLAWPASGNTIYF
>-|TRBJ2-5|TRBV5-1
CASSDPLVLVQETQYF
>-|TRBJ2-2|TRBV7-8
CASSLRRSGELFF
>-|TRBJ1-2|TRBV14
CASSLSTSGYTF
>-|TRBJ2-1|TRBV11-2
CASSSVGGSYNEQFF
>-|TRBJ2-5|TRBV19
CASSRRSQETQYF
>-|TRBJ1-4|TRBV27
CANHRATNEKLFF
>-|TRBJ2-5|TRBV7-2
CASSLGGLLYF
>-|TRBJ1-1|TRBV7-7
CASSYGPGTEAFF
>-|TRBJ1-1|TRBV18
CASSRYTTTNTEAFF
>-|TRBJ2-7|TRBV2
CASSQGGGRGNEQYF
>-|TRBJ1-2|TRBV7-9
CASSLGGSRHGYTF
>-|TRBJ2-2|TRBV18
CASSPWDADTGELFF
>-|TRBJ1-4|TRBV27
CASSWGAATNEKLFF
>-|TRBJ2-7|TRBV5-4
CASRRTGSYEQYF
>-|TRBJ2-6|TRBV6-5
CGRGRSSGANVLTF
>TRBD2|TRBJ2-7|TRBV6-1
CASSEGRTSGREYEQYF
>TRBD1|TRBJ2-5|TRBV19
CASRDLGQAQETQYF
>TRBD2|TRBJ2-7|TRBV5-1
CASSLSGSPPYEQYF